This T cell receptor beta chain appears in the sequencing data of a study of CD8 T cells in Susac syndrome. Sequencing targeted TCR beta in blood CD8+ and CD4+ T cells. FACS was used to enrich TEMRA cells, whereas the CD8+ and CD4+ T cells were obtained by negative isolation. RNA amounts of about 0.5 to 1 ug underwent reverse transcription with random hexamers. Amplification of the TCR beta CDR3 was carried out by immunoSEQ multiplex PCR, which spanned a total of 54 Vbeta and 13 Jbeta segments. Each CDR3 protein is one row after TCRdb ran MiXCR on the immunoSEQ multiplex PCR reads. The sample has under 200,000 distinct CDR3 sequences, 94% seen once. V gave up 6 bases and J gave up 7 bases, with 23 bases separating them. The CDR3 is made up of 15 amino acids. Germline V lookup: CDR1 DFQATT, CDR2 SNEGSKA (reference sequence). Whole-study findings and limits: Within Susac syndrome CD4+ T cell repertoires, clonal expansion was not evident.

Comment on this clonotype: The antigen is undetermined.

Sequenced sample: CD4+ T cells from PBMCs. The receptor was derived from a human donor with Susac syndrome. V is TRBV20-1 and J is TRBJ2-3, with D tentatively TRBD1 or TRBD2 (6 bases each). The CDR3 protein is CSAPPDSGGTYTQYF. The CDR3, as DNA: TGCAGTGCCCCCCCCGATTCCGGGGGCACTTATACGCAGTATTTT.